Included here is one TCR beta chain sequence, with context. Its target is unknown. Cultured CD4+ T-cell DNA underwent Oncomine TCR Beta short-read sequencing. Using its own MiXCR run on the PCR reads, TCRdb lists one record per CDR3 protein. The sample records approximately 15,000 distinct CDR3 sequences, around 61% being singletons. The sample's treatment: approximately nine-day PBMC culture with coronavirus spike peptide pools or control peptides (ViraFEST assay). After removal of 4 bases from V and 5 bases from J, the junction contained 13 bases not matched to a gene. The CDR3 spans 17 residues. The V gene's germline CDR1 is SGHDN and CDR2 FVKESK. This sample was taken from a study of vaccination and CD4 T cells after COVID-19.

The sample consisted of CD4+ T cells from blood, cultured in vitro. The chain employs TRBV14 and TRBJ2-5, with 10 bases fitting TRBD2. The sequence was obtained from a human donor who had recovered from COVID-19. CDR3: CASSPGWSSGRGETQYF. The CDR3, as DNA: TGTGCCAGCAGCCCCGGCTGGTCTAGCGGGAGAGGGGAGACCCAGTACTTC.